These 24 T cell receptor beta chains came from one sample sequenced in a study of a mutant IDH1 vaccine in newly diagnosed glioma. Time point given: week 35, safety follow-up. Each dose delivered 300 ug of mutant IDH1 20-mer peptide subcutaneously with imiquimod. Method: immunoSEQ multiplex PCR; TCRdb's copy keeps in-frame clones and lacks some. The sample lists 55,000 to 65,000 clones; approximately 81% were seen once. These TCRs are of unknown antigen specificity. This specimen was PBMCs, taken from a glioma patient whose treatment included an IDH1 peptide vaccine. Receptor source: a man aged 30 to 39 with glioma.

The chain combines TRBV6-1 with TRBJ1-4, with a possible D match to TRBD1 (6 bases). V lost 4 bases and J 5 bases, leaving 17 bases between the germline ends. Germline V gene data show CDR1 as MNHNS and CDR2 as SASEGT. CDR3 size: 16 residues. The CDR3: CASSVNRVGRNEKLFF. Written as DNA, the CDR3 is TGTGCCAGCAGTGTCAACAGGGTCGGCAGAAATGAAAAACTGTTTTTT.

The chain employs TRBV4-2 and TRBJ1-1, with D perhaps matching TRBD1 (6 bases). Germline CDR1 reads LGHNA; CDR2 reads YNFKEQ. Trimming removed 1 base at V and 0 bases at J, with 15 bases between. The CDR3 has 17 amino acids. CDR3 amino acids: CASSQVARGIVNTEAFF. The CDR3 region has the DNA TGTGCCAGCAGCCAAGTTGCCAGGGGTATTGTGAACACTGAAGCTTTCTTT.

CDR3 sequence (DNA): TGTGCCAGCTCACCCTCAGATACGCAGTATTTT. Its translation is CASSPSDTQYF. The chain uses TRBV18 and TRBJ2-3; no definite D call. V lost 3 bases and J lost 4, with 2 bases in between. The CDR3 is made up of 11 amino acids. Germline V gene data show CDR1 as KGHSH and CDR2 as LQKENI. The entire variable domain, with the rest obtained from reference TRBV18 and TRBJ2-3, is as follows: NAGVMQNPRHLVRRRGQEARLRCSPMKGHSHVYWYRQLPEEGLKFMVYLQKENIIDESGMPKERFSAEFPKEGPSILRIQQVVRGDSAAYFCASSPSDTQYFGPGTRLTVL.

The chain employs TRBV19 and TRBJ1-2; weak D call: TRBD1 (5 bases). V gave up 4 bases and J gave up 7 bases, with 22 bases separating them. The CDR3 contains 16 residues. Germline CDR1 reads LNHDA; CDR2 reads SQIVND (reference sequence). CDR3 nucleotide sequence: TGTGCCAGTAGTAAGTTACAGGCGGCCAGATTGTGTGGCTACACCTTC. Protein: CASSKLQAARLCGYTF.

CDR3 nucleotides: TGTGCCAGCAGTGAATTGGGTTCTTCTCAGCCCCAGCATTTT. Its translation is CASSELGSSQPQHF. This chain links TRBV2 with TRBJ1-5; D uncertain. The CDR3 loop spans 14 amino acids. Germline loops: CDR1 SNHLY, CDR2 FYNNEI. The V gene lost 2 bases and the J gene lost 6 bases, with 11 bases spanning the gap.

The chain employs TRBV6-1 and TRBJ1-6, with 8 positions matching TRBD1. Per germline, CDR1 MNHNS and CDR2 SASEGT. J was trimmed by 8 bases and V by 6 bases; bases with no gene match: 6. The CDR3 spans 14 residues. Here the CDR3 reads CASRAGQGDSPLHF. The CDR3 DNA reads as TGTGCCAGCAGAGCAGGACAGGGAGATTCACCCCTCCACTTT.

The chain couples TRBV14 to TRBJ1-2; D perhaps matches TRBD1 (5 bases). The CDR3 has 13 residues. V was cut by 2 bases and J by 14 bases, with 18 bases left in between. Germline V gives CDR1 SGHDN, CDR2 FVKESK. CDR3 residues: CASSQNHGLRETF. CDR3 sequence (DNA): TGTGCCAGCAGCCAAAACCACGGACTCAGGGAAACCTTC.

The genes are TRBV27 and TRBJ2-3; D call uncertain. CDR1 MNHEY and CDR2 SMNVEV come from the germline V gene (reference sequence). V shed 4 bases and J shed 4 bases, with 9 bases lying between them. This CDR3 is built from 13 residues. The CDR3 spells CASSYGAADTQYF. CDR3 coding DNA: TGTGCCAGCAGTTACGGTGCAGCAGATACGCAGTATTTT.

The chain recombines TRBV5-1 with TRBJ1-4; D is ambiguous. The V gene's germline CDR1 is SGHRS and CDR2 YFSETQ. V was clipped by 0 bases and J by 4 bases, with 4 bases between them. The length of the CDR3 is 13 residues. The CDR3 sequence: CASSLGRNEKLFF. CDR3 in DNA: TGCGCCAGCAGCTTGGGGCGTAATGAAAAACTGTTTTTT.

This clone was counted a single time. The chain links TRBV27 to TRBJ2-3; D might be TRBD2 (6 bases). Germline V gives CDR1 MNHEY, CDR2 SMNVEV (reference sequence). This CDR3 is built from 18 residues. V was trimmed by 3 bases and J by 2 bases, leaving 21 bases between them. For the CDR3, the DNA is TGTGCCAGCAGTTTTAACGTGGGGGGAGAGGTTACCACAGATACGCAGTATTTT. Translating gives CASSFNVGGEVTTDTQYF.

V and J are TRBV28 and TRBJ1-3, with TRBD1 as a possible D gene (5 bases). The CDR3 extends over 18 amino acids. The V gene lost 3 bases and the J gene lost 2 bases, with 20 bases spanning the gap. The germline V gene encodes CDR1 MDHEN and CDR2 SYDVKM. Here the CDR3 reads CASSFPSGTTNTGNTIYF. In DNA, the CDR3 is TGTGCCAGCAGTTTCCCGTCAGGGACTACAAATACTGGAAACACCATATATTTT.

The rearrangement links TRBV4-1 to TRBJ1-2; a possible D gene is TRBD1 (5 bases). The CDR3 length is 16 residues. Germline CDR1 and CDR2: MGHRA and YSYEKL. The germline V and J ends were trimmed by 4 bases and 3 bases, with 18 bases remaining between them. In nucleotides, the CDR3 is TGCGCCAGCAGCCTGTCGGCAGGGCCCGCGGACTATGGCTACACCTTC. Translated, it gives CASSLSAGPADYGYTF.

There are a few counts of this clone. This chain links TRBV18 with TRBJ1-6; D remains unclear. The CDR3 has 14 residues. CDR1 is KGHSH and CDR2 is LQKENI in the germline V gene. Between the trimmed V and J ends, which lost 4 bases and 5 bases, there was a span of 9 bases. CDR3 nucleotides: TGTGCCAGCTCACAGAAGGGTGATAATTCACCCCTCCACTTT. Amino acids: CASSQKGDNSPLHF.

J is TRBJ2-5 and V is TRBV16; unclear D gene. This CDR3 is 13 amino acids long. Trimming removed 3 bases from V and 1 base from J, with 6 bases in between. CDR1 and CDR2 (germline): KGHSY, FQNENV. The DNA for the CDR3 is TGTGCCAGCAGCCATTACAGCCAAGAGACCCAGTACTTC. It codes for CASSHYSQETQYF.

This chain links TRBV5-5 with TRBJ1-5; D gene uncertain. V lost 4 bases and J lost 0, with 5 bases in between. Germline assignment: CDR1 SGHKS and CDR2 YYEKEE (reference sequence). The CDR3 has 13 amino acids. The CDR3 region has the DNA TGTGCCAGCAGCCGCACTAGCAATCAGCCCCAGCATTTT. Its translation: CASSRTSNQPQHF.

This clone appeared a few times. The rearrangement joins TRBV2 to TRBJ1-1, with no clear D. Germline assignment: CDR1 SNHLY and CDR2 FYNNEI. Trimming pared 3 bases from V and 1 base from J, leaving 3 bases between. This CDR3 region has 12 residues. The CDR3 bases are TGTGCCAGCAGTGACTCGAACACTGAAGCTTTCTTT. Translation: CASSDSNTEAFF.

This clone rates as medium-sized. This CDR3 reads CAWSEDSNQPQHF. DNA of the CDR3: TGTGCCTGGAGTGAGGACAGCAATCAGCCCCAGCATTTT. The chain is built from TRBV30 and TRBJ1-5, with D unresolved. V was clipped by 1 base and J by 1 base, with 5 bases between them. CDR3 length: 13 residues. The germline V gene encodes CDR1 GTSNPN and CDR2 SVGIG (reference sequence).

CDR3 nucleotide sequence: TGTGCCAGCAGCTCAATCAAACAGGAACAGAGCGGGGGCTACACCTTC. Translated, it gives CASSSIKQEQSGGYTF. The rearrangement joins TRBV7-9 to TRBJ1-2; D may be TRBD1 (5 bases). Trimming took off 4 bases at V and 8 bases at J, with 23 bases between the two ends. Per the germline V gene, CDR1 is SEHNR and CDR2 is FQNEAQ (reference sequence). This CDR3 comprises 16 residues.

This clone appeared once. The chain recombines TRBV18 with TRBJ2-5; D is unresolved. The germline CDR1 and CDR2 sequences are KGHSH and LQKENI. V was pared by 2 bases and J by 2 bases, with 9 bases between. The CDR3 is 14 amino acids. The CDR3 loop is CASSPNKGQETQYF. The DNA for the CDR3 is TGTGCCAGCTCACCAAATAAGGGTCAAGAGACCCAGTACTTC.

Only a few counts were recorded for this clone. This sequence joins TRBV5-6 and TRBJ1-5; TRBD1 is a possible D gene (5 bases). Germline assignment: CDR1 SGHDT and CDR2 YYEEEE. The V end lost 0 bases, the J end lost 9 bases, and 7 bases lay between the germline ends. This CDR3 region has 12 residues. The CDR3 DNA reads as TGTGCCAGCAGCTTGGGGACAAGGCCCCAGCATTTT. Its protein product is CASSLGTRPQHF.

This chain joins TRBV6-1 and TRBJ1-2; D is unclear. Trimming shortened V by 0 bases and J by 8 bases, and 4 bases separated the two germline ends. The CDR3 contains 11 residues. Germline CDR1 reads MNHNS; CDR2 reads SASEGT. The CDR3 DNA sequence: TGTGCCAGCAGTGAAGCGTGGGGCTACACCTTC. This encodes CASSEAWGYTF.

The rearrangement uses TRBV9 and TRBJ2-1; D is possibly TRBD1 (5 bases). The CDR3 has 12 amino acids. Germline V gene lookup returns CDR1 SGDLS and CDR2 YYNGEE. Trimming cost V 6 bases and J 11 bases, with 15 bases left between them. The CDR3 reads CASNQVQGKQFF. CDR3 DNA: TGTGCCAGCAACCAGGTCCAGGGTAAGCAGTTCTTC.

For the CDR3, the DNA is TGTGCCAGTAGTCTCCGTACAGGTCAAGGGGACACCGGGGAGCTGTTTTTT. It codes for CASSLRTGQGDTGELFF. The chain uses TRBV19 and TRBJ2-2; D is possibly TRBD1 (5 bases). The germline CDR1 and CDR2 sequences are LNHDA and SQIVND (reference sequence). V was trimmed by 5 bases and J by 3 bases, leaving 19 bases between them. The CDR3 runs 17 residues. The variable domain in full, with the rest retrieved from reference TRBV19 and TRBJ2-2, is DGGITQSPKYLFRKEGQNVTLSCEQNLNHDAMYWYRQDPGQGLRLIYYSQIVNDFQKGDIAEGYSVSREKKESFPLTVTSAQKNPTAFYLCASSLRTGQGDTGELFFGEGSRLTVL.

This chain links TRBV9 with TRBJ2-1; D uncertain. The CDR3 runs to 14 residues. Germline assignment: CDR1 SGDLS and CDR2 YYNGEE. The V and J ends lost 0 bases and 10 bases respectively, with 14 bases between them. The CDR3 is CASSVESWSGEQFF. DNA of the CDR3: TGTGCCAGCAGCGTAGAATCTTGGTCAGGAGAGCAGTTCTTC.